The TCR beta chain described here comes from a study of cytotoxic CD8 clonotypes in ibrutinib-treated CLL. The study's findings and limits: Circulating CD8+ T-cell counts were tracked by baseline clonality, which exceeded that of age-matched healthy donors.

A remark on this clone: Its specificity is unknown.

The CDR3 runs to 15 residues. Germline V lookup: CDR1 SGHAT, CDR2 FQNNGV. V lost 5 bases, J lost 0 bases, and 8 bases lay in between. The assay was immunoSEQ multiplex PCR, and TCRdb's table has in-frame clones only and misses some. The sample lists about 140,000 clones; about 91% were seen once. The TCR sequence derives from a human donor with chronic lymphocytic leukemia. V gene TRBV11-2 combines with J gene TRBJ2-6, with D unresolved. Sequenced material: PBMCs, taken after 12 months of ibrutinib treatment. The CDR3 DNA sequence: TGTGCCAGCAGCCCTGCATTCTCTGGGGCCAACGTCCTGACTTTC. Translation gives CASSPAFSGANVLTF.